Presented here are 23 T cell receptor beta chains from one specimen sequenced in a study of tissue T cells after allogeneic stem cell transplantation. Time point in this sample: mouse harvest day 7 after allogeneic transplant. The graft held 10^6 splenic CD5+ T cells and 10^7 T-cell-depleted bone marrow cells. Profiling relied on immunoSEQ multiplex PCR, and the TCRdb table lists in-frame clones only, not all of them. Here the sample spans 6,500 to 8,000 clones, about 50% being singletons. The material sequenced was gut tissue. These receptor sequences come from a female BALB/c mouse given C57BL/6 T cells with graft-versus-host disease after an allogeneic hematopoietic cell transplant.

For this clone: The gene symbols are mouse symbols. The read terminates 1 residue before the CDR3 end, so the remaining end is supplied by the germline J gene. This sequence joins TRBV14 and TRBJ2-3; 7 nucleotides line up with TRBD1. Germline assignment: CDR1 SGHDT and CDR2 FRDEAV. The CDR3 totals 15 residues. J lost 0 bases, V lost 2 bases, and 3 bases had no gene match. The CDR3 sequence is CASSLGTASAETLYF. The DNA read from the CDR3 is TGTGCCAGCAGTTTAGGGACAGCTAGTGCAGAAACGCTGTAT.

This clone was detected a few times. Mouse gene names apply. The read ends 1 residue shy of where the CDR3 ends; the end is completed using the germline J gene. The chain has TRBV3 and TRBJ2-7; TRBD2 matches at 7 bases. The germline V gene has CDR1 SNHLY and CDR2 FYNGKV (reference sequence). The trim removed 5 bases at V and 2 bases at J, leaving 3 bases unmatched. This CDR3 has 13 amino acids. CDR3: CASSPLGAYEQYF. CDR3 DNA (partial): TGTGCCAGCAGCCCCCTGGGGGCCTATGAACAGTAC.

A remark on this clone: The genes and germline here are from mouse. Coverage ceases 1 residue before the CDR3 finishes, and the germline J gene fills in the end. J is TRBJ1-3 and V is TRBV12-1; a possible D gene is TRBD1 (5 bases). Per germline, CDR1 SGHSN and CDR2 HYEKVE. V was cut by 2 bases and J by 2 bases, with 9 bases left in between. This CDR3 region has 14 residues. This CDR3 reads CASSRGGAGNTLYF. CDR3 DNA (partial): TGTGCCAGCTCTCGGGGGGGGGCTGGAAATACGCTCTAT. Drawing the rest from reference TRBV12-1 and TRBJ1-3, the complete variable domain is DSGVVQSPRHIIKEKGGRSVLTCIPISGHSNVVWYQQTLGKELKFLIQHYEKVERDKGFLPSRFSVQQFDDYHSEMNMSALELEDSAMYFCASSRGGAGNTLYFGEGSRLIVV.

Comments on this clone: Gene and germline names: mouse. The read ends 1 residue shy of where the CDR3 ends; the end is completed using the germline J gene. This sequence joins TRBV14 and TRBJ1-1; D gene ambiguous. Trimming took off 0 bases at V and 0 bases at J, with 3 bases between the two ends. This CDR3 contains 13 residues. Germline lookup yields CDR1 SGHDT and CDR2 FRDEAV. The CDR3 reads CASSFSPNTEVFF. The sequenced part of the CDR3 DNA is TGTGCCAGCAGTTTCTCCCCAAACACAGAAGTCTTC.

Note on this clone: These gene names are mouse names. Here the CDR3 reads CASTTGNNQAPLF. Partial CDR3 DNA: TGTGCCAGCACGACAGGGAACAACCAGGCTCCGCTT. J is TRBJ1-5 and V is TRBV26, with 7 nucleotides matching TRBD1. With the read ending 1 residue before the CDR3 end, the germline J gene is used to fill in that end. This CDR3 has 13 residues. V gave up 7 bases and J gave up 1 base; unmatched junction bases: 1. In germline, CDR1 is KGHPV, CDR2 FQNQEV (reference sequence).

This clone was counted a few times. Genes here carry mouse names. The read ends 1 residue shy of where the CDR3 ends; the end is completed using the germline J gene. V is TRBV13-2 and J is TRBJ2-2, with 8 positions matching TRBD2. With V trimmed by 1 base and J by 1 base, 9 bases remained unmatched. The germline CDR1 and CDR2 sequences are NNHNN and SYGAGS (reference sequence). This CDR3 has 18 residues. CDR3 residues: CASGDTGYWGINTGQLYF. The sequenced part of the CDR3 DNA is TGTGCCAGCGGTGATACAGGGTACTGGGGGATAAACACCGGGCAGCTCTAC.

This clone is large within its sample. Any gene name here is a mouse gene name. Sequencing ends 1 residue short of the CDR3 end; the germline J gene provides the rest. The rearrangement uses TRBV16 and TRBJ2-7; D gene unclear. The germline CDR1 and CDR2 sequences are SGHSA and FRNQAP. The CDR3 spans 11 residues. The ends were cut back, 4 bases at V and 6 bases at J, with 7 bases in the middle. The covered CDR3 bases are TGTGCAAGCAGCTCCACAGTTGAACAGTAC. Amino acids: CASSSTVEQY. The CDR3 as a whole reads CASSSTVEQYF. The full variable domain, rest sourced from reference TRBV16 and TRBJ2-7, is NAGVIQTPRHKVTGKGQEATLWCEPISGHSAVFWYRQTIVQGLEFLTYFRNQAPIDDSGMPKERFSAQMPNQSHSTLKIQSTQPQDSAVYLCASSSTVEQYFGPGTRLTVL.

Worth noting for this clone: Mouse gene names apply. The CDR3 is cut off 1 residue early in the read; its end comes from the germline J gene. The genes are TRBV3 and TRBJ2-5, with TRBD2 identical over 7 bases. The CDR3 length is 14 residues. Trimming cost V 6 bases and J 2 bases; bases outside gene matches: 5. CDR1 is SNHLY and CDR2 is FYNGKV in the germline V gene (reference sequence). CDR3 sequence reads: CASSPDWVQDTQYF. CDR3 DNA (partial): TGTGCCAGCAGTCCCGACTGGGTCCAAGACACCCAGTAC.

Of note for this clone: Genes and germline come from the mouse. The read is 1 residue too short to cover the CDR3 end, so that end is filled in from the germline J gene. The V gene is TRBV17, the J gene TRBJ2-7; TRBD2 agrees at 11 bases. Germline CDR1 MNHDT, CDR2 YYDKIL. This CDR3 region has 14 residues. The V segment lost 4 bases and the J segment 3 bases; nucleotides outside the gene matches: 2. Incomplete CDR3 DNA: TGTGCTAGCAGTAAGGGACTGGGGGACTATGAACAGTAC. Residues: CASSKGLGDYEQY. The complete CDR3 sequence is CASSKGLGDYEQYF.

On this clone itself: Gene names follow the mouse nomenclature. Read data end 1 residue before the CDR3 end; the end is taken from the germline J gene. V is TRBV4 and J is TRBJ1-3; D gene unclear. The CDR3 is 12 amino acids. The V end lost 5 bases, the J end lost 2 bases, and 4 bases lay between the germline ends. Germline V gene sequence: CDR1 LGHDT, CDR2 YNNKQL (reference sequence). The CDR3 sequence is CASSPTGNTLYF. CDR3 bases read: TGTGCCAGCAGCCCGACTGGAAATACGCTCTAT. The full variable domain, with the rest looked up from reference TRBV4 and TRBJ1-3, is ETAVFQTPNYHVTQVGNEVSFNCKQTLGHDTMYWYKQDSKKLLKIMFSYNNKQLIVNETVPRRFSPQSSDKAHLNLRIKSVEPEDSAVYLCASSPTGNTLYFGEGSRLIVV.

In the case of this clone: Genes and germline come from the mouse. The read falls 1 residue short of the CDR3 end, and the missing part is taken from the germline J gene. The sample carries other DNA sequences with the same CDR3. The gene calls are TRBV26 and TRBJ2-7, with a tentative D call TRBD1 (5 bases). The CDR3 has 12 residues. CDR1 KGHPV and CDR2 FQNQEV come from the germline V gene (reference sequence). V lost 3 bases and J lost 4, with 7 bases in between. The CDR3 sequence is CASSLGQYEQYF. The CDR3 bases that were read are TGTGCCAGCAGTCTTGGACAATATGAACAGTAC.

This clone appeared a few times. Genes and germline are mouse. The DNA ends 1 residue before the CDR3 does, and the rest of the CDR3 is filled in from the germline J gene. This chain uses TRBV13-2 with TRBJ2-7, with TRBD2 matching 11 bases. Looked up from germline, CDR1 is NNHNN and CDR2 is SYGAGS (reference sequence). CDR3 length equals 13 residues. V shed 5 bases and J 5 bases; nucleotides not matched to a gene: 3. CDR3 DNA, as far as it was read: TGTGCCAGCGGGAGACTGGGGGGGAATGAACAGTAC. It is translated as CASGRLGGNEQY. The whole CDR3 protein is CASGRLGGNEQYF.

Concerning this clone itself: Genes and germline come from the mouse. CDR3 bases read: TGTGCCAGCAGCCGCAGGGTGGACTCCGACTACACC. It yields the protein CASSRRVDSDYT. The CDR3, in full, reads CASSRRVDSDYTF. The V gene is TRBV26, the J gene TRBJ1-2; possibly TRBD1 for D (5 bases). The CDR3 end is not reached by the read, which stops 1 residue before it; the germline J gene fills it in. The CDR3 is 13 residues long. The germline CDR1 and CDR2 sequences are KGHPV and FQNQEV (reference sequence). V lost 6 bases and J lost 3, with 11 bases in between.

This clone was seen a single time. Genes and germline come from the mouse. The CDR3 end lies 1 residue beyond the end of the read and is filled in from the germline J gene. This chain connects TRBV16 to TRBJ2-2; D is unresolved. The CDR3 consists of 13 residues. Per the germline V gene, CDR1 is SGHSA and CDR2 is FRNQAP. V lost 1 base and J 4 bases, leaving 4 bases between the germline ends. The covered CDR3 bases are TGTGCAAGCAGCTTAGGGGGCACCGGGCAGCTCTAC. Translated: CASSLGGTGQLY. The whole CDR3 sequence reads CASSLGGTGQLYF.

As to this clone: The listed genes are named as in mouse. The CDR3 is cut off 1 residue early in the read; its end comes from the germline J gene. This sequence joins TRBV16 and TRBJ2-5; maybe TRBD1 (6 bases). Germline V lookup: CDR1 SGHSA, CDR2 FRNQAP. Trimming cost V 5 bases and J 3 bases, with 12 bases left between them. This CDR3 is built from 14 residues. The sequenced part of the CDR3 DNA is TGTGCAAGCAGCCCTCCGGGACATCAAGACACCCAGTAC. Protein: CASSPPGHQDTQY. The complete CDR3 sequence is CASSPPGHQDTQYF. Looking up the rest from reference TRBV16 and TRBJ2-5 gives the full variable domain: NAGVIQTPRHKVTGKGQEATLWCEPISGHSAVFWYRQTIVQGLEFLTYFRNQAPIDDSGMPKERFSAQMPNQSHSTLKIQSTQPQDSAVYLCASSPPGHQDTQYFGPGTRLLVL.

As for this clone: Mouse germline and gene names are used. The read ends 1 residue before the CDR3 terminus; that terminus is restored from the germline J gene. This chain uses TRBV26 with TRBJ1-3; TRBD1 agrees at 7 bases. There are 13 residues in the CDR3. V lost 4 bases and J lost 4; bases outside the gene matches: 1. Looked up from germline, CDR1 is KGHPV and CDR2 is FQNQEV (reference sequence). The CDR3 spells CASSPDRGNTLYF. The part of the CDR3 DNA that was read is TGTGCCAGCAGTCCGGACAGGGGAAATACGCTCTAT. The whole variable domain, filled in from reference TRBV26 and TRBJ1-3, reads NSKVIQTPRYLVKGQGQKAKMRCIPEKGHPVVFWYQQNKNNEFKFLINFQNQEVLQQIDMTEKRFSAECPSNSPCSLEIQSSEAGDSALYLCASSPDRGNTLYFGEGSRLIVV.

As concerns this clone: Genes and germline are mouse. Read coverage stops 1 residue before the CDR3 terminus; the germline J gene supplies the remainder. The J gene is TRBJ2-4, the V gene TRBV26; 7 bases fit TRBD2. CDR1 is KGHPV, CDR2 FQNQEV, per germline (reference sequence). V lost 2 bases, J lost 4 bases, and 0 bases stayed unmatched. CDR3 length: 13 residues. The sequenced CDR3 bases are TGTGCCAGCAGTCTGCTGGGGGAAAACACCTTGTAC. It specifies CASSLLGENTLY. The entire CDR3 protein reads CASSLLGENTLYF.

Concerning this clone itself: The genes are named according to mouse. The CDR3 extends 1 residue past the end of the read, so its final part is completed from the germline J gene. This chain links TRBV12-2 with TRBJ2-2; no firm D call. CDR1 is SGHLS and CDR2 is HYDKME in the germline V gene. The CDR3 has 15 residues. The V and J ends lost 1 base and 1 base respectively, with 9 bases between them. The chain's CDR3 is CASSLLAINTGQLYF. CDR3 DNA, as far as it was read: TGTGCCAGCTCTCTTTTGGCGATAAACACCGGGCAGCTCTAC. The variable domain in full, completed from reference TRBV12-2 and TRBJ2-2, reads NSGVVQSPRYIIKGKGERSILKCIPISGHLSVAWYQQTQGQELKFFIQHYDKMERDKGNLPSRFSVQQFDDYHSEMNMSALELEDSAVYFCASSLLAINTGQLYFGEGSKLTVL.

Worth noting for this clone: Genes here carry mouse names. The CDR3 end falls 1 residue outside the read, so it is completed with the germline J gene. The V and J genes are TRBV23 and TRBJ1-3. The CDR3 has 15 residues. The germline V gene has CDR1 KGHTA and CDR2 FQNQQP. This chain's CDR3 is CSSSQRTGAGNTLYF. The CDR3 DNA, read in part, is TGCTCCAGCAGTCAAAGAACGGGGGCTGGAAATACGCTCTAT.

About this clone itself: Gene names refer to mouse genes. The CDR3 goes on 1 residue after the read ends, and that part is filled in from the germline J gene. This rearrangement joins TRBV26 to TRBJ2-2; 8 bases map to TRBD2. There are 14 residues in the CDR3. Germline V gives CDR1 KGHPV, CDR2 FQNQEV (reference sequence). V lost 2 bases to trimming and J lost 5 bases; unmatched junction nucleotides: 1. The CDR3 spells CASSLGGATGQLYF. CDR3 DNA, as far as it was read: TGTGCCAGCAGTCTGGGGGGGGCGACCGGGCAGCTCTAC.

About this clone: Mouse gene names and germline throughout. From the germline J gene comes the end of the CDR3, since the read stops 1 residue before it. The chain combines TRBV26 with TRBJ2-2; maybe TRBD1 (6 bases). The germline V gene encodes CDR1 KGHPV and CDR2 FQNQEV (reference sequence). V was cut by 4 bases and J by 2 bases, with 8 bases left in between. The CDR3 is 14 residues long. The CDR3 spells CASSPQGNTGQLYF. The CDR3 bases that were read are TGTGCCAGCAGTCCGCAGGGGAACACCGGGCAGCTCTAC.

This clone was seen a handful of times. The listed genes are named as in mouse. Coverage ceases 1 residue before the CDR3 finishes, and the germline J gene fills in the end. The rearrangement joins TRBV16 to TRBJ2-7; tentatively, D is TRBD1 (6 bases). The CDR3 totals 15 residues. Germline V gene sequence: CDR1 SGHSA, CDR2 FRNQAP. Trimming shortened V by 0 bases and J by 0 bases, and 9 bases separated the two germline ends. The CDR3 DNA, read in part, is TGTGCAAGCAGCTTAGAAGGGACACTCTCCTATGAACAGTAC. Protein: CASSLEGTLSYEQY. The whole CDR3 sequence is CASSLEGTLSYEQYF.

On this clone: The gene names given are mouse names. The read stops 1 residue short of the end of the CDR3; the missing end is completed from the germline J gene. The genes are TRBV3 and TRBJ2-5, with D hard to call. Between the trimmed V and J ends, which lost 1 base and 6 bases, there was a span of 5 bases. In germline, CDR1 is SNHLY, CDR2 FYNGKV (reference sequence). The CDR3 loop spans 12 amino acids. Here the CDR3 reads CASSLVRDTQYF. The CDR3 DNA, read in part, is TGTGCCAGCAGCTTAGTCAGGGACACCCAGTAC.